Below are 10 T cell receptor beta chains sequenced from a single sample in a study of CD8+CD57+ T cells in acquired aplastic anemia. According to the study, genomic DNA was the template for TCR beta VDJ and CDR3 profiling. MiXCR was run by TCRdb on the reads, yielding one entry per CDR3 protein. The data hold about 160,000 distinct CDR3 sequences, with about 45% observed a single time. All sequencing subjects had displayed CD8+CD57+ cell expansion on flow cytometry. Sequenced: sorted CD4+, CD8+, or CD8+CD57+ T cells (not recorded which) from PBMCs. These receptors came from a human donor with aplastic anemia.

This chain connects TRBV2 to TRBJ1-2; D not certain. This CDR3 has 13 residues. The ends were cut back, 6 bases at V and 3 bases at J, with 11 bases in the middle. CDR1 is SNHLY, CDR2 FYNNEI, per germline. The CDR3 sequence is CASRKGGDYGYTF. In DNA form, the CDR3 reads TGTGCCAGCAGAAAGGGCGGTGACTATGGCTACACCTTC.

In regard to this clonotype: A read error may be the cause here, since a much bigger clone is one base away. The chain is built from TRBV20-1 and TRBJ2-1, with 8 positions matching TRBD2. The CDR3 length is 15 residues. The V gene's germline CDR1 is DFQATT and CDR2 SNEGSKA (reference sequence). DNA of the CDR3: TGCGGTGCTAGATATTTAGCGGGGAAACACAATGAGCAGTTCTTC. Amino acids: CGARYLAGKHNEQFF.

This clonotype was counted a single time. The chain uses TRBV19 and TRBJ1-5; D may be TRBD1 (6 bases). The CDR3 has 14 amino acids. Germline lookup yields CDR1 LNHDA and CDR2 SQIVND (reference sequence). V dropped 6 bases and J dropped 11 bases, with 20 bases sitting between them. The CDR3 reads CASRQLSGGETQHF. DNA of the CDR3: TGTGCCAGTAGACAACTAAGCGGGGGCGAGACCCAGCATTTT.

This clonotype was seen a few times. The chain recombines TRBV6-1 with TRBJ2-1; D is undetermined. Trimming stripped 6 bases from V and 8 bases from J, with 23 bases between. Germline assignment: CDR1 MNHNS and CDR2 SASEGT. There are 16 residues in the CDR3. CDR3: CASSPLTGRKIYEQFF. CDR3 sequence (DNA): TGTGCCAGCAGCCCTTTGACCGGACGTAAGATATATGAGCAGTTCTTC.

To note about this clonotype: A much larger clone lies a single base off, so this may be a read error. The chain uses TRBV9 and TRBJ2-2; D is unclear. With 2 bases removed from V and 6 bases from J, the gap between germline ends came to 14 bases. The CDR3 is 15 residues long. Germline V lookup: CDR1 SGDLS, CDR2 YYNGEE. CDR3 protein: CASSVGNSEAGELFF. CDR3 DNA: TGTGCCAGCAGCGTTGGGAACAGTGAGGCCGGGGAGCTGTTTTTT.

This chain connects TRBV29-1 to TRBJ1-6, with 8 nucleotides matching TRBD1. Germline trimming cut 6 bases from V and 7 bases from J; bases unmatched to any gene: 11. The CDR3 loop spans 15 amino acids. Germline V lookup: CDR1 SQVTM, CDR2 ANQGSEA. The CDR3 region is CSVRVVGQANSPLHF. In DNA, the CDR3 is TGCAGCGTGCGGGTAGTGGGACAGGCGAATTCACCCCTCCACTTT.

The chain joins TRBV24-1 to TRBJ2-3; the D is unclear. This CDR3 is 11 amino acids long. V lost 5 bases, J lost 4 bases, and 3 bases lay in between. Germline CDR1 reads KGHDR; CDR2 reads SFDVKD. Written as DNA, the CDR3 is TGTGCCACCAGTGTTTCAGATACGCAGTATTTT. It codes for CATSVSDTQYF.

The gene calls are TRBV29-1 and TRBJ1-2, with D maybe TRBD1 (5 bases). Trimming removed 4 bases from V and 8 bases from J, with 17 bases in between. The length of the CDR3 is 13 residues. Germline V CDR1 and CDR2: SQVTM, ANQGSEA. Here the CDR3 DNA reads TGCAGCGTTGTGAACAGGTTGGGAGAGGGCTACACCTTC. This sequence encodes CSVVNRLGEGYTF.

This clonotype was counted between two and nine times. The chain uses TRBV15 and TRBJ1-2, with D tentatively TRBD1 (5 bases). This CDR3 is 16 amino acids long. V dropped 0 bases and J dropped 4 bases, with 15 bases sitting between them. Germline lookup yields CDR1 LNHNV and CDR2 YYDKDF (reference sequence). CDR3 nucleotides: TGTGCCACCAGCAGAGATGACGGTCAGGGAGGCTATGGCTACACCTTC. Translated, it gives CATSRDDGQGGYGYTF.

The chain employs TRBV7-6 and TRBJ2-6; TRBD2 matches at 9 bases. The J segment lost 2 bases and the V segment lost 5 bases, leaving 1 base of the junction unmatched. The CDR3 is made up of 15 amino acids. Germline values: CDR1 SGHVS, CDR2 FNYEAQ. The CDR3 bases are TGTGCCAGCAGCGCGGGAGGGGCTGGGGCCAACGTCCTGACTTTC. This encodes CASSAGGAGANVLTF.